This entry lists 12 T cell receptor beta chains sequenced from one sample in a study of type 1 and type 2 diabetes patients. Genomic DNA was the PCR template. Multiplex PCR with 30 forward and 13 reverse primers amplified the TCR beta CDR3. TCRdb called the multiplex PCR reads again in MiXCR, with one record for every CDR3 protein. The top ten hold approximately 14% of the sample, which has under 300,000 distinct CDR3 sequences, approximately 45% seen once. Material for sequencing was peripheral blood mononuclear cells (PBMCs). All receptors derive from a man aged 18 to 29 with type 2 diabetes.

This clonotype was found a few times. The genes are TRBV27 and TRBJ1-1; D unclear. The CDR3 is 13 residues long. Trimming took off 3 bases at V and 0 bases at J, with 5 bases between the two ends. Per germline, CDR1 MNHEY and CDR2 SMNVEV (reference sequence). Here the CDR3 reads CASSLAMNTEAFF. The CDR3 coding sequence is TGTGCCAGCAGTTTGGCCATGAACACTGAAGCTTTCTTT.

This chain connects TRBV20-1 to TRBJ2-3; perhaps TRBD1 as D (5 bases). Deletions cut 6 bases from V and 5 bases from J, with 15 bases between. The CDR3 runs to 13 residues. CDR1 DFQATT and CDR2 SNEGSKA come from the germline V gene (reference sequence). Here the CDR3 reads CSASGRVGDTQYF. DNA for the CDR3: TGCAGTGCCTCTGGCAGGGTTGGAGATACGCAGTATTTT.

The CDR3 nucleotides read TGTGCCAGCAGCGTCGGGACAGCCCATGATCAGCCCCAGCATTTT. Protein product: CASSVGTAHDQPQHF. V is TRBV9 and J is TRBJ1-5, with 7 bases lining up with TRBD1. This CDR3 comprises 15 residues. Losses at the gene ends were 2 bases for V and 5 bases for J; bases not matched to a gene: 7. Germline CDR1 SGDLS, CDR2 YYNGEE.

This clonotype came up many times. The DNA for the CDR3 is TGTGCCACCAGCGGAAGACAGGTCGTTCCCTATGGCTACACCTTC. This codes for CATSGRQVVPYGYTF. This rearrangement joins TRBV15 to TRBJ1-2; the D gene is possibly TRBD1 (6 bases). The V gene lost 5 bases and the J gene lost 4 bases, with 17 bases spanning the gap. This CDR3 comprises 15 residues. Germline V gene data show CDR1 as LNHNV and CDR2 as YYDKDF (reference sequence).

The J gene is TRBJ2-6, the V gene TRBV5-6, with D unclear. This CDR3 contains 14 residues. Between the trimmed V and J ends, which lost 7 bases and 4 bases, there was a span of 12 bases. CDR1 SGHDT and CDR2 YYEEEE come from the germline V gene. The CDR3: CASSQVNGANVLTF. The CDR3 DNA sequence: TGTGCCAGCTCTCAGGTAAACGGGGCCAACGTCCTGACTTTC. Filled out from reference TRBV5-6 and TRBJ2-6, the complete variable domain reads DAGVTQSPTHLIKTRGQQVTLRCSPKSGHDTVSWYQQALGQGPQFIFQYYEEEERQRGNFPDRFSGHQFPNYSSELNVNALLLGDSALYLCASSQVNGANVLTFGAGSRLTVL.

The rearrangement uses TRBV6-1 and TRBJ2-7; 9 positions match TRBD1. CDR1 MNHNS and CDR2 SASEGT come from the germline V gene. Losses at the gene ends were 7 bases for V and 1 base for J; bases not matched to a gene: 8. The CDR3 runs 15 residues. CDR3 coding DNA: TGTGCCAGCATGGCCGAACAGGGGGCTTCCTACGAGCAGTACTTC. Its protein product is CASMAEQGASYEQYF.

The gene calls are TRBV25-1 and TRBJ2-5; the D gene is possibly TRBD1 (6 bases). This CDR3 has 14 residues. V dropped 5 bases and J dropped 6 bases, with 16 bases sitting between them. Germline V gives CDR1 MGHDK, CDR2 SYGVNS. As DNA, the CDR3 is TGTGCCAGCAGTAAGTGGGGACAAATGAAGACCCAGTACTTC. Encoded protein: CASSKWGQMKTQYF.

On this clonotype: This may stem from a read error, because a much larger clone lies one nucleotide away. The DNA is left out, because the CDR3 cannot be placed on it with certainty; the CDR3 is given as TCRdb lists it. The chain recombines TRBV2 with TRBJ1-6; no DNA check was done on the table's D call, TRBD1. The CDR3 is 13 residues long, counting both termini. Germline V gene sequence: CDR1 SNHLY, CDR2 FYNNEI. The CDR3 here is CASVGQGNSPFHF.

Only a few counts were recorded for this clonotype. The V gene is TRBV10-1, the J gene TRBJ2-3; D is unresolved. The V and J ends lost 8 bases and 0 bases respectively, with 12 bases between them. Germline assignment: CDR1 WNHNN and CDR2 SYGVQD (reference sequence). The CDR3 loop spans 14 amino acids. The CDR3: CASSTEASTDTQYF. The CDR3 nucleotides are TGCGCCAGCTCAACGGAAGCTAGCACAGATACGCAGTATTTT.

This chain links TRBV14 with TRBJ2-3; 8 nucleotides agree with TRBD2. Germline-derived CDR1 and CDR2 are SGHDN and FVKESK. The CDR3 consists of 14 residues. V trimming: 4 bases; J trimming: 5 bases; junction bases outside the gene matches: 5. The CDR3 spells CASSPGGRGDTQYF. CDR3 bases: TGTGCCAGCAGCCCGGGGGGGAGGGGAGATACGCAGTATTTT.

The chain joins TRBV20-1 to TRBJ2-7; the D is unclear. Germline V CDR1 and CDR2: DFQATT, SNEGSKA (reference sequence). The CDR3 sequence is 11 residues long. V was clipped by 5 bases and J by 6 bases, with 11 bases between them. CDR3 nucleotide sequence: TGCAGTGCTTTAGAGGCGATCGAGCAGTACTTC. Translating it yields CSALEAIEQYF.

CDR3 DNA sequence: TGTGCCAGCAGTACGGATGGGGGGCCCCTCTATGGCTACACCTTC. Translating it yields CASSTDGGPLYGYTF. The rearrangement joins TRBV7-2 to TRBJ1-2; D possibly corresponds to TRBD1 (6 bases). Trimming stripped 6 bases from V and 4 bases from J, with 18 bases between. The CDR3 sequence is 15 residues long. CDR1 is SGHTA and CDR2 is FQGNSA in the germline V gene.